Listed here are 15 T cell receptor beta chains from one sample, sequenced in a study of blood T cell repertoires in COVID-19. Using immunoSEQ multiplex PCR, the repertoire was profiled, and TCRdb retains in-frame clones only, with some absent. The sample lists 190,000 or so clones, 70% to 90% seen once, with about 0.91% in the top ten. The sample taken for sequencing was peripheral blood. The receptors were gathered from a man aged 55 to 70 with COVID-19, enrolled during active disease.

This clone was picked up a small number of times. The chain uses TRBV5-4 and TRBJ1-1, with 8 positions matching TRBD1. The CDR3 is 15 amino acids. V dropped 4 bases and J dropped 3; count of bases not matched to a gene: 8. CDR1 is SGHNT and CDR2 is YYREEE in the germline V gene (reference sequence). CDR3 in amino acids: CASSIRTGWDTEAFF. CDR3 bases: TGTGCCAGCAGCATACGGACAGGGTGGGACACTGAAGCTTTCTTT.

This chain joins TRBV6-5 and TRBJ1-3; 10 bases line up with TRBD1. Trimming at V came to 6 bases and at J to 2 bases, leaving 4 bases not matched to a gene. Germline V gives CDR1 MNHEY, CDR2 SVGAGI. The CDR3 is made up of 15 amino acids. CDR3 sequence: CASRSDRGPGNTIYF. The CDR3 coding sequence is TGTGCCAGCAGGTCCGACAGGGGGCCTGGAAACACCATATATTTT.

This chain connects TRBV6-5 to TRBJ1-5, with TRBD1 matching over 8 bases. The CDR3 sequence is 13 residues long. After removal of 7 bases from V and 7 bases from J, the junction contained 6 bases not matched to a gene. In germline, CDR1 is MNHEY, CDR2 SVGAGI. CDR3 in amino acids: CASTLTGVQPQHF. Here the CDR3 DNA reads TGTGCCAGCACCCTGACAGGGGTCCAGCCCCAGCATTTT.

This sequence joins TRBV6-2 or TRBV6-3 and TRBJ2-3; D is undetermined. Per germline, CDR1 MNHEY and CDR2 SVGEGT. Trimming pared 0 bases from V and 5 bases from J, leaving 3 bases between. CDR3 length: 12 amino acids. The CDR3 loop reads CASSYSRDTQYF. DNA for the CDR3: TGTGCCAGCAGTTACTCGCGAGATACGCAGTATTTT.

J is TRBJ1-2 and V is TRBV21-1; the table's D call, TRBD1, was not checked against the DNA. TRBV21-1 is a documented pseudogene. CDR3 length: 13 amino acids. CDR3 in amino acids: CASSRGARNGYTF. CDR3 coding DNA: TGTGCCAGTTCCAGGGGGGCGCGTAATGGCTACACCTTC.

This chain connects TRBV5-1 to TRBJ1-2; D is undetermined. This CDR3 contains 13 residues. The germline V gene has CDR1 SGHRS and CDR2 YFSETQ. Trimming stripped 0 bases from V and 8 bases from J, with 11 bases between. This CDR3 is CASSLGHRLGYTF. Written as DNA, the CDR3 is TGCGCCAGCAGCTTGGGACACCGGTTGGGCTACACCTTC.

The chain uses TRBV5-4 and TRBJ1-3; D is ambiguous. V lost 7 bases, J lost 0 bases, and 11 bases lay in between. The CDR3 totals 14 residues. CDR1 and CDR2 from the germline V gene are SGHNT and YYREEE (reference sequence). CDR3 in amino acids: CASAGELSGNTIYF. The DNA of the CDR3 is TGTGCCAGCGCCGGGGAACTCTCTGGAAACACCATATATTTT.

The V call is TRBV18, the J call TRBJ1-6, with 11 bases matching TRBD1. Germline loops: CDR1 KGHSH, CDR2 LQKENI. The CDR3 spans 16 residues. V was pared by 3 bases and J by 9 bases, with 7 bases of the junction left unmatched. CDR3 protein: CASSPSSGTGGSPLHF. CDR3 coding DNA: TGTGCCAGCTCACCCTCCTCCGGGACAGGGGGTTCACCCCTCCACTTT.

V and J are TRBV3-1 (or the pseudogene TRBV3-2) and TRBJ1-2, with 9 bases lining up with TRBD1. V shed 4 bases, J shed 8 bases, and the junction held 5 bases outside the gene matches. Germline lookup yields CDR1 LGHDT and CDR2 YNNKEL (reference sequence). This CDR3 is built from 13 residues. CDR3 residues: CASSRQGGIGYTF. In DNA form, the CDR3 reads TGTGCCAGCAGCCGACAGGGGGGGATAGGCTACACCTTC.

The chain is built from TRBV5-1 and TRBJ1-3; possibly TRBD1 for D (5 bases). The CDR3 spans 15 residues. CDR1 SGHRS and CDR2 YFSETQ come from the germline V gene. V shed 0 bases and J shed 0 bases, with 7 bases lying between them. CDR3 sequence reads: CASSLDRSSGNTIYF. The CDR3 DNA is TGCGCCAGCAGCTTGGACAGGAGCTCTGGAAACACCATATATTTT.

V gene TRBV19 combines with J gene TRBJ1-3; D gene uncertain. Germline V gene sequence: CDR1 LNHDA, CDR2 SQIVND (reference sequence). The CDR3 has 16 amino acids. V was trimmed by 2 bases and J by 0 bases, leaving 11 bases between them. CDR3 protein: CASSILRDRSGNTIYF. CDR3 DNA: TGTGCCAGTAGTATACTCCGCGATCGCTCTGGAAACACCATATATTTT. Supplemented by reference TRBV19 and TRBJ1-3, the full variable domain reads DGGITQSPKYLFRKEGQNVTLSCEQNLNHDAMYWYRQDPGQGLRLIYYSQIVNDFQKGDIAEGYSVSREKKESFPLTVTSAQKNPTAFYLCASSILRDRSGNTIYFGEGSWLTVV.

The CDR3 nucleotides read TGTTGCCTCACCAGGGGGCGATCTGAAAAACTGTTTTTT. This translates into CCLTRGRSEKLFF. The V and J genes are TRBV6-4 and TRBJ1-4; 8 bases agree with TRBD1. The CDR3 runs to 13 residues. Germline lookup yields CDR1 MRHNA and CDR2 SNTAGT.

This clone has just one count. This chain joins TRBV6-1 and TRBJ2-7, with D possibly being TRBD1 (5 bases). V lost 1 base, J lost 6 bases, and 10 bases lay in between. In germline, CDR1 is MNHNS, CDR2 SASEGT. CDR3 length equals 13 residues. CDR3 residues: CASSEVPRAEQYF. DNA for the CDR3: TGTGCCAGCAGTGAAGTCCCCAGGGCCGAGCAGTACTTC.

The chain couples TRBV14 to TRBJ1-4, with 10 bases that match TRBD1. Trimming at V came to 3 bases and at J to 4 bases, leaving 2 bases not matched to a gene. Germline V gene sequence: CDR1 SGHDN, CDR2 FVKESK. This CDR3 has 15 residues. CDR3 amino acids: CASSQTGGFNEKLFF. CDR3 in DNA: TGTGCCAGCAGCCAGACAGGGGGCTTTAATGAAAAACTGTTTTTT.

This chain joins TRBV28 and TRBJ2-5, with 7 bases fitting TRBD1. Germline V gives CDR1 MDHEN, CDR2 SYDVKM. The CDR3 is made up of 13 amino acids. V lost 2 bases and J lost 7; bases outside the gene matches: 4. CDR3 DNA sequence: TGTGCCAGCAGTTTACGGCCAGGGGGGACCCAGTACTTC. Translating gives CASSLRPGGTQYF.